Presented here are 9 T cell receptor beta chains from one specimen sequenced in a study of CD8 T cells in ankylosing spondylitis. General observations from the study: About 8 highly homologous variants made up a TCR beta motif, and this motif appeared characteristic of ankylosing spondylitis blood.

These receptors have no known antigen. MiXCR, run by TCRdb on the 5' RACE reads, gives a single entry per CDR3 protein. The sample lists about 800,000 distinct CDR3 sequences; 10% to 15% were seen once. The sequencing input was blood, either unsorted or a sorted T cell fraction (not recorded which). The receptors shown here come from a male donor with ankylosing spondylitis.

The chain joins TRBV5-1 to TRBJ2-7; D possibly uses TRBD1 or TRBD2 (5 bases each). CDR3 size: 14 residues. The V and J ends lost 5 bases and 3 bases respectively, with 15 bases between them. Germline loops: CDR1 SGHRS, CDR2 YFSETQ. CDR3 region: CASRAGREFYEQYF. CDR3 nucleotides: TGCGCCAGCAGGGCGGGCAGGGAGTTCTACGAGCAGTACTTC. The full variable domain, with the rest looked up from reference TRBV5-1 and TRBJ2-7, is KAGVTQTPRYLIKTRGQQVTLSCSPISGHRSVSWYQQTPGQGLQFLFEYFSETQRNKGNFPGRFSGRQFSNSRSEMNVSTLELGDSALYLCASRAGREFYEQYFGPGTRLTVT.

This clonotype was recorded at least ten times. This chain joins TRBV7-8 and TRBJ2-7; D ambiguous. The CDR3 is 15 amino acids. Trimming took 5 bases from V and 2 from J, leaving 16 bases between them. Germline CDR1 SGHVS, CDR2 FQNEAQ. CDR3 nucleotides: TGTGCCAGCAGCCTAGATGGGGTAGTCACCTACGAGCAGTACTTC. It yields the protein CASSLDGVVTYEQYF.

This clonotype came up many times. This chain connects TRBV7-2 to TRBJ2-1; no firm D call. The CDR3 has 13 amino acids. Per germline, CDR1 SGHTA and CDR2 FQGNSA. Trimming stripped 5 bases from V and 7 bases from J, with 12 bases between. The CDR3 nucleotides read TGTGCCAGCAGCCCCCGGGCCCAGAATGAGCAGTTCTTC. Amino acid sequence: CASSPRAQNEQFF. Full variable domain (remainder filled in from reference TRBV7-2 and TRBJ2-1): GAGVSQSPSNKVTEKGKDVELRCDPISGHTALYWYRQSLGQGLEFLIYFQGNSAPDKSGLPSDRFSAERTGGSVSTLTIQRTQQEDSAVYLCASSPRAQNEQFFGPGTRLTVL.

This clonotype was detected a few times. V gene TRBV10-3 combines with J gene TRBJ1-4, with TRBD1 matching over 8 bases. This CDR3 is 14 amino acids long. V trimming: 8 bases; J trimming: 4 bases; junction bases outside the gene matches: 6. The V gene's germline CDR1 is ENHRY and CDR2 SYGVKD. The CDR3 loop is CAIRRTGSNEKLFF. CDR3 bases: TGTGCCATCCGGAGGACAGGGAGTAATGAAAAACTGTTTTTT.

V usage is TRBV10-3 and J usage is TRBJ1-1; 8 positions match TRBD1. The CDR3 extends over 14 amino acids. After removal of 4 bases from V and 3 bases from J, the junction contained 4 bases not matched to a gene. Germline V gene lookup returns CDR1 ENHRY and CDR2 SYGVKD. CDR3 protein: CAISGTGTDTEAFF. The CDR3 nucleotides are TGTGCCATCAGTGGGACAGGGACGGACACTGAAGCTTTCTTT.

This clonotype has just a few counts. V is TRBV24-1 and J is TRBJ2-3, with a tentative D call TRBD1 (5 bases). CDR3 length equals 15 residues. Germline V CDR1 and CDR2: KGHDR, SFDVKD. Trimming shortened V by 4 bases and J by 2 bases, and 12 bases separated the two germline ends. CDR3 DNA sequence: TGTGCCACCAGTGAATCGGACACCTACACAGATACGCAGTATTTT. Protein product: CATSESDTYTDTQYF.

Ten or more counts support this clonotype. The gene calls are TRBV12-3 or TRBV12-4 and TRBJ2-3, with D possibly being TRBD1 or TRBD2 (5 bases each). V was clipped by 5 bases and J by 3 bases, with 9 bases between them. This CDR3 has 13 amino acids. The CDR3 coding sequence is TGTGCCAGCAGTCGGGACGGGACAGATACGCAGTATTTT. The encoded protein is CASSRDGTDTQYF.

This clonotype was counted only a few times. The gene calls are TRBV7-9 and TRBJ1-2; D is unresolved. Deletions cut 1 base from V and 0 bases from J, with 12 bases between. The CDR3 is made up of 16 amino acids. CDR1 SEHNR and CDR2 FQNEAQ come from the germline V gene (reference sequence). CDR3: CASSLGPIQANYGYTF. DNA of the CDR3: TGTGCCAGCAGCTTAGGACCCATACAAGCTAACTATGGCTACACCTTC.

This clonotype showed up just a few times. This chain uses TRBV12-3 or TRBV12-4 with TRBJ1-1; D ambiguous. This CDR3 spans 13 amino acids. Trimming took off 6 bases at V and 0 bases at J, with 8 bases between the two ends. CDR3 sequence (DNA): TGTGCCAGCAGAAGACGGGTGAACACTGAAGCTTTCTTT. Its protein product is CASRRRVNTEAFF.